This T cell receptor (beta chain) was obtained from a study of identical twins (dated by TCRdb to the mid-2010s). Background on the whole study: To test whether fetal clonotypes persist, this study deep-sequenced TCR alpha and beta repertoires from monozygotic twins, from unrelated adults of various ages, and from cord blood. Replicate twin experiments were performed at different times using different library preparation protocols to rule out contamination. The paper's findings and limits, for the study overall: Compared with coincidental sharing between unrelated individuals, out-of-frame TCR alpha sequences shared between twins had an excess of sequences with low generation probability. The excess sharing between twins in beta out-of-frame sequences was weaker because fewer shared sequences reduced the signal-to-noise ratio. Invariant T cells such as MAIT and iNKT could partly confound zero-insertion analyses, though diverse VJ usage argued against this for most clonotypes. Recombination models systematically underestimated out-of-frame TCR alpha sharing in monozygotic twins but agreed with sharing between unrelated individuals. Abundant cord blood beta clonotypes had fewer insertions, young adult naive repertoires showed a similar but weaker trend, and memory repertoires showed no such trend. Conclusions relied on cross-sectional statistical analysis, since the same donors could not be followed over many years.

The CDR3 covers 13 residues, taking in both the cysteine and the phenylalanine. CDR3 DNA is the only sequence kept; it has 39 bases, read in frame from the first base. V and J are truncated by 2 bases and 8 bases respectively, leaving an intervening sequence of 10 bases. Per the germline V gene (reference sequence), WNHNN is the CDR1 and SYGVQD is the CDR2. All donors were healthy Caucasians. The library was built by means of 5' RACE. The sample was run on an Illumina HiSeq 2000. A universal primer binding site was added through template switching, and the final cDNA carried a unique molecular identifier so that TCR cDNA molecules could be counted accurately. Specific primers in the conserved constant-segment region were used to synthesize first-strand cDNA for TCR alpha and beta chains. To control for contamination, each cDNA library was double barcoded with a SMART-Mk sample barcode plus Illumina barcodes. TruSeq adapter sequences and Illumina sample barcodes were added in two successive PCR steps. Sequencing of the TCR alpha and beta cDNA libraries was done on the Illumina HiSeq platform using custom primers. The original methods were these. Raw reads were processed with MiGEC to extract unique molecular identifiers, and MiXCR was used to determine CDR3 positions. Recombination models were inferred per individual with the repgenHMM and IGoR tools using an EM algorithm. Shared clonotype analysis was performed with the tcR package in R, normalizing sharing by the product of cloneset sizes. Out-of-frame nonproductive sequences were analyzed to study raw recombination free of thymic and clonal selection effects. Starting from the raw public reads, TCRdb applied fastp trimming at Q25, assembled clones with MiXCR and retained in-frame beta chains. Rows are unified per CDR3 protein, each entry keeping the most common DNA and genes. The V and J calls and clone size are TCRdb's, not the authors'. The table for this sample lists 1.5 million to 2 million distinct CDR3 sequences; roughly 35% of them were counted only once. The ten largest make up 0.25% to 0.3% of the sample.

A few counts support this clonotype. Its antigen remains unidentified. Base qualities are not recorded, but no much larger clone differs from it by a single base. The TCR was taken from a newborn girl in good health. The sequence is built from TRBV10-1 and TRBJ2-1; TRBD1 is perhaps the D gene, given 6 matching bases. Sequencing was carried out using cord blood. The encoded CDR3 is CASSEGYRDEQFF. The DNA sequence is TGCGCCAGCAGTGAGGGGTACAGGGATGAGCAGTTCTTC.